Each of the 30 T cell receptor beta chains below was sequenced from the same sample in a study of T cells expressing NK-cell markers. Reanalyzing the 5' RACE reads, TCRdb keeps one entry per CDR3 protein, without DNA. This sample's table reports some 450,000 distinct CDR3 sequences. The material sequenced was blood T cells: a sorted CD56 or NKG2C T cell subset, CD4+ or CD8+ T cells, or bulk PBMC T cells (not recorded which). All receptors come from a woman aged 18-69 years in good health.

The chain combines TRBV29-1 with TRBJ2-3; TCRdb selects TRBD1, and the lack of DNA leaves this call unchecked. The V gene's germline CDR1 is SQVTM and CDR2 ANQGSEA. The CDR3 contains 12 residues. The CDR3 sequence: CSVVPRGDTQYF.

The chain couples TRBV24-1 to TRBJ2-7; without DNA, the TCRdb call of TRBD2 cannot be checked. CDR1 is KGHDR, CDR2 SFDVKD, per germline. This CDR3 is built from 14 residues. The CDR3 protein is CATSASSGIYEQYF.

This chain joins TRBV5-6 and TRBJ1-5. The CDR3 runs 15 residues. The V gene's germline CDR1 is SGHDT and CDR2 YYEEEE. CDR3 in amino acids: CASSLWGGGLEPQHF.

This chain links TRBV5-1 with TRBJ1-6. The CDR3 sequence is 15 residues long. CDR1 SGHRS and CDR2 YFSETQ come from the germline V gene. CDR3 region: CASSWGASSGSPLHF.

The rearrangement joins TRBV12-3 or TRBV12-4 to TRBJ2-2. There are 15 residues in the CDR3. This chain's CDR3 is CASSSDEMGRRTLFF.

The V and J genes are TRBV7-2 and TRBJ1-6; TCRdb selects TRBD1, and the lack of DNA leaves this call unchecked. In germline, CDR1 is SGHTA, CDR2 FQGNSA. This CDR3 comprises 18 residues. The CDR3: CASSLARGATGYGSPLHF. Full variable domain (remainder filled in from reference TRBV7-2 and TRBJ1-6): GAGVSQSPSNKVTEKGKDVELRCDPISGHTALYWYRQSLGQGLEFLIYFQGNSAPDKSGLPSDRFSAERTGGSVSTLTIQRTQQEDSAVYLCASSLARGATGYGSPLHFGNGTRLTVT.

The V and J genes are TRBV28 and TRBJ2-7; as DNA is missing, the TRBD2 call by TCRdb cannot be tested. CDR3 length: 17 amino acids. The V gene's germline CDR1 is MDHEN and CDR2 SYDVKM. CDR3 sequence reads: CASSFLRGLAELYEQYF.

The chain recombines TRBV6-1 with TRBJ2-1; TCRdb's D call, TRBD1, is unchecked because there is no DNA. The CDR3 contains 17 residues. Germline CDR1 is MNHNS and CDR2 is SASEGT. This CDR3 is CASSPRGQGEGMNEQFF.

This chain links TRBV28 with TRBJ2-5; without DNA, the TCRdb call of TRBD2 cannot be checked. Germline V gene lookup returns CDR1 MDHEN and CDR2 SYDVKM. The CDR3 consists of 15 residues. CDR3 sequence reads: CASSLTSGNKETQYF.

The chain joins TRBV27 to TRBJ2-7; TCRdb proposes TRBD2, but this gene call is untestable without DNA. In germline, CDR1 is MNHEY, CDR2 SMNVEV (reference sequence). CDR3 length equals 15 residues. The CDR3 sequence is CASSSTAGGTYEQYF.

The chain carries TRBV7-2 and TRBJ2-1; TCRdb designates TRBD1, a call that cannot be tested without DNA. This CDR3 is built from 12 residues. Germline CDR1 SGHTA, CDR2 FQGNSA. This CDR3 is CASSLGGWEQFF.

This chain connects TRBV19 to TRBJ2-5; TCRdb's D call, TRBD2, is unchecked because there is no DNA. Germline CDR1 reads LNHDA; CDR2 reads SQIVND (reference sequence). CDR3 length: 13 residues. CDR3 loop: CASASTRQETQYF.

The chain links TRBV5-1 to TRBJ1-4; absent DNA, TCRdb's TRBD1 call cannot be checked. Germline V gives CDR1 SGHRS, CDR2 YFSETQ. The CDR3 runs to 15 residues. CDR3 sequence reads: CASSRSRGSNEKLFF.

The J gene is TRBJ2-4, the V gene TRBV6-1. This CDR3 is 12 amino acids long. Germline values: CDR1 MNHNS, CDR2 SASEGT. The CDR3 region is CASSEAEPIQYF.

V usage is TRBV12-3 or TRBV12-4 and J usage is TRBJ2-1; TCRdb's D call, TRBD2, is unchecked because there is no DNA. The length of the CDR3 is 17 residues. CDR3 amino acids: CASSPTKPGLAGDEQFF.

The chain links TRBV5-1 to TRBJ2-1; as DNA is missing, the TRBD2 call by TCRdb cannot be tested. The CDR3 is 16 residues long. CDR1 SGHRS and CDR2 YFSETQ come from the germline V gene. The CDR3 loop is CASSLVAQGGYNEQFF.

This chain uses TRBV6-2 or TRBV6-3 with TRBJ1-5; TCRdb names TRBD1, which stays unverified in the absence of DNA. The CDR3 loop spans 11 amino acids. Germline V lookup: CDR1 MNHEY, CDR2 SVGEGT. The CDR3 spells CASGGGQPQHF.

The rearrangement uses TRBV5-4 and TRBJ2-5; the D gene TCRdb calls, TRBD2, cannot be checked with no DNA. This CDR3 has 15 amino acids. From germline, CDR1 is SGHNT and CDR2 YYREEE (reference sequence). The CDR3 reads CASSRPAGVGETQYF.

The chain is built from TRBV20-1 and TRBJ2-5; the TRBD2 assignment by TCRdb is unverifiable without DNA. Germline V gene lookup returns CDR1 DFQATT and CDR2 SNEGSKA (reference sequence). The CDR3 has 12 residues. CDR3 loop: CSATSGQETQYF.

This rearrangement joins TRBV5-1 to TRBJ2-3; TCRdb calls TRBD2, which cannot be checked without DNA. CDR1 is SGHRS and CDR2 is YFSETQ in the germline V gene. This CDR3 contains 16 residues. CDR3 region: CASSLTSGGMTDTQYF. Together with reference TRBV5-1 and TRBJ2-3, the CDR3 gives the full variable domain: KAGVTQTPRYLIKTRGQQVTLSCSPISGHRSVSWYQQTPGQGLQFLFEYFSETQRNKGNFPGRFSGRQFSNSRSEMNVSTLELGDSALYLCASSLTSGGMTDTQYFGPGTRLTVL.

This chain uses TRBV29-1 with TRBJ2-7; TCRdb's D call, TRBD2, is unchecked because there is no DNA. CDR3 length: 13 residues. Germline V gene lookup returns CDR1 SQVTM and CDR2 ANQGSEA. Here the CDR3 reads CSVVRGRADEQYF.

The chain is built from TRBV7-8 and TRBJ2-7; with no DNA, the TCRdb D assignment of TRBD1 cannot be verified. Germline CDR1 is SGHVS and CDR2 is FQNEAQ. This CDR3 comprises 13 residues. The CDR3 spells CASSFDRGVGQYF.

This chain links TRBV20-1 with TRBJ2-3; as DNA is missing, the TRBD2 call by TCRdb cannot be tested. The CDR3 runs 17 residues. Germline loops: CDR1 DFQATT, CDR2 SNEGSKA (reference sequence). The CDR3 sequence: CSASDPSGRALPDTQYF.

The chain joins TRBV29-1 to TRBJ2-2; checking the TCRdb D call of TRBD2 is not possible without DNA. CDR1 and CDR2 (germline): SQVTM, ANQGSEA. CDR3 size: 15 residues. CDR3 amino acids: CSVGGRKGITGELFF.

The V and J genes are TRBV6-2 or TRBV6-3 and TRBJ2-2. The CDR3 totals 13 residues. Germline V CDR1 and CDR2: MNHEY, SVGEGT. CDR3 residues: CASSPDTPGELFF.

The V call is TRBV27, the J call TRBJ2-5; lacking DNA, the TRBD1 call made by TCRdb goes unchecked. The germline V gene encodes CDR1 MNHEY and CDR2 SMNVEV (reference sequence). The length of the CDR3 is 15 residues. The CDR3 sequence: CASSFLWGGHETQYF.

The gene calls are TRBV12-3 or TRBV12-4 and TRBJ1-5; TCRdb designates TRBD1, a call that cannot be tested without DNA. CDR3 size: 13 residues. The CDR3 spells CASSTPAAGPQHF.

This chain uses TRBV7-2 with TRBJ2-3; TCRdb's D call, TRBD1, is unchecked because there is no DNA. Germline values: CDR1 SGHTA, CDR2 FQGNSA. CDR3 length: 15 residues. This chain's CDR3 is CASSWGQGRADTQYF.

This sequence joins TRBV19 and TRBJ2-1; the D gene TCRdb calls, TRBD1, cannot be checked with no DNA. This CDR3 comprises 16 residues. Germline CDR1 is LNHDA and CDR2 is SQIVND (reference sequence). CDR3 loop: CASSRGGQGSYNEQFF.

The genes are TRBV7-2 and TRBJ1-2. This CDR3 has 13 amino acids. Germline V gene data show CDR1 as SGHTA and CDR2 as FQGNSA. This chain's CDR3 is CASSLIPAYGYTF.